The clone carrying this TCR beta chain was observed once. TCRdb's table, derived via immunoSEQ multiplex PCR, lists solely in-frame clones and lacks some. The sample holds about 2,000 clones; approximately 83% are singletons and the top ten take about 9.1%. The sample is drawn from a study of brain metastases from non-small cell lung cancer. CDR3 length: 14 amino acids. V lost 0 bases and J lost 8, with 9 bases in between. The V gene's germline CDR1 is SGDLS and CDR2 YYNGEE. This sequence was found in a donor over 35 with non-small cell lung cancer. Sequencing input: tumor-adjacent normal tissue. The rearrangement links TRBV9 to TRBJ1-6; tentatively, D is TRBD1 (5 bases). The CDR3 is CASSVGDSYSPLHF. The CDR3 bases are TGTGCCAGCAGCGTAGGTGACAGTTATTCACCCCTCCACTTT.